Sequencing of this TCR beta chain was carried out in a study of blood T cell repertoires in COVID-19 (dated by TCRdb to 2018 to 2021). In the study overall: Samples covering the acute and convalescent phases of COVID-19 were provided by collaborators in the United States, Italy and Spain. The prospective study material was composed of cDNA or gDNA derived from T cells, B-cell-depleted T cells, or PBMCs. Deeply sampled blood TCRbeta repertoires from subjects exposed to, actively infected with, or recovered from COVID-19 were included in the dataset. The repertoires were released in a freely available public database intended as a resource for research on the immune response to SARS-CoV-2. Samples came from the ongoing ImmuneRACE study (first 160 participants) plus 1,254 subjects from 6 global collaborators. The sample metadata nearly always contained a de-identified subject ID, COVID-19 status, age in years and sex. Where available, HLA class I and class II types were obtained from metadata supplied by the sample provider rather than from assay-based typing.

Whole blood was collected in K2EDTA tubes by collaborating institutions according to the institutions' own protocols. For TCRbeta analysis, collaborators shipped samples in one of three forms: frozen whole blood, isolated PBMCs, or DNA extracted from either of those sample types. This clone occurred once. The antigen it recognizes is unknown. No clone much larger than this one lies a single base away; base qualities are absent. TCRbeta CDR3 regions were amplified from genomic DNA using the immunoSEQ Assay, a bias-controlled multiplex PCR. The paper's data handling went like this. Nucleated cell counts per sample were estimated from amplification of reference gene primers within the assay. Sequence reads were collapsed and filtered to measure the absolute abundance of every unique TCRbeta CDR3 rearrangement. For each sample, productive Simpson clonality was calculated as the square root of Simpson's diversity index across productive rearrangements. TCRdb stores this immuneACCESS table with in-frame sequences only. Part of the clones is absent; in the studies checked, under half of the shortfall reflects unresolved V genes, and no reason is known for the rest. For V, J and clone size, that table is used; D and trimming come from the DNA. The sample table lists tens of thousands of clones, approximately 91% of them with a count of one. 5.5% to 6.5% of the sample comes from the top ten.

Study-wide conclusions, independent of this receptor: The quantity of clinical and demographic metadata differed by source and by participant and was supplied without curation.

Sequencing input: peripheral blood. The TCR was taken from a human donor in a cohort sampled during active COVID-19.

The CDR3 protein sequence reads: CAWSPGGLVEGTDTQYF. The nucleotide sequence reads TGTGCCTGGAGCCCGGGGGGACTAGTAGAAGGCACAGATACGCAGTATTTT. Recombination connected TRBV30 to TRBJ2-3, with TRBD2 identical over 8 junction bases. Based on the germline V gene (reference sequence), the CDR1 and CDR2 sequences are GTSNPN and SVGIG. Unmatched junction bases come to 12, with V trimmed by 3 bases and J by 1 base. The CDR3 numbers 17 residues from cysteine through phenylalanine. Kept here is only the CDR3 DNA, which spans 51 bases and is read in frame from base 1.